These 18 T cell receptor beta chains share one sample of origin, sequenced in a study of T-cell memory formation after mild COVID-19. TCRdb recomputed calls from the 5' RACE reads with MiXCR, one row per CDR3 protein. The data show roughly 500,000 distinct CDR3 sequences, around 21% seen once. Sequencing input: PBMCs or a T cell subset sorted from them (not recorded which). These receptors were collected from an adult woman who had mild COVID-19 (a few samples of this study predate the infection). Cell type and time point are not known.

The genes are TRBV5-1 and TRBJ1-4; D unresolved. CDR1 is SGHRS and CDR2 is YFSETQ in the germline V gene. Between the trimmed V and J ends, which lost 0 bases and 2 bases, there was a span of 5 bases. The CDR3 runs to 14 residues. The CDR3 is CASSLGQTNEKLFF. The CDR3 nucleotides read TGCGCCAGCAGCTTGGGCCAGACTAATGAAAAACTGTTTTTT. Based on the CDR3 plus reference TRBV5-1 and TRBJ1-4, the full variable domain is KAGVTQTPRYLIKTRGQQVTLSCSPISGHRSVSWYQQTPGQGLQFLFEYFSETQRNKGNFPGRFSGRQFSNSRSEMNVSTLELGDSALYLCASSLGQTNEKLFFGSGTQLSVL.

A few counts support this clonotype. The V gene is TRBV5-1, the J gene TRBJ2-3; D uncertain. The V end lost 0 bases, the J end lost 5 bases, and 16 bases lay between the germline ends. The V gene's germline CDR1 is SGHRS and CDR2 YFSETQ. The CDR3 contains 16 residues. CDR3 bases: TGCGCCAGCAGCTTGGAAGTCAGCACCCCCGGAGATACGCAGTATTTT. It specifies CASSLEVSTPGDTQYF.

The chain carries TRBV7-8 and TRBJ2-5; D not certain. V lost 5 bases and J 5 bases, leaving 12 bases between the germline ends. This CDR3 comprises 13 residues. CDR1 and CDR2 (germline): SGHVS, FQNEAQ. CDR3 in DNA: TGTGCCAGCAGCCCCTACGTGCAGGAGACCCAGTACTTC. Protein sequence: CASSPYVQETQYF.

This clonotype was counted a few times. J is TRBJ2-6 and V is TRBV12-3 or TRBV12-4; no reliable D call. The V end lost 4 bases, the J end lost 2 bases, and 9 bases lay between the germline ends. The CDR3 consists of 15 residues. The CDR3 sequence: CASSYPLAGANVLTF. The CDR3 DNA follows: TGTGCCAGCAGTTACCCCTTAGCTGGGGCCAACGTCCTGACTTTC.

This clonotype was detected ten times or more. V is TRBV4-2 and J is TRBJ2-1; 10 bases map to TRBD2. The CDR3 spans 18 residues. Trimming at V came to 2 bases and at J to 4 bases, leaving 11 bases not matched to a gene. CDR1 is LGHNA, CDR2 YNFKEQ, per germline. Written as DNA, the CDR3 is TGTGCCAGCAGCCAAAATTATTTAGCGGGGGGACCATACAATGAGCAGTTCTTC. Translation gives CASSQNYLAGGPYNEQFF.

As DNA, the CDR3 is TGTGCCAGCAGTGAATTGCGTCAGCCCCAGCATTTT. Translated, it gives CASSELRQPQHF. The chain carries TRBV2 and TRBJ1-5; D not certain. V lost 2 bases, J lost 6 bases, and 5 bases lay in between. CDR3 length: 12 amino acids. Germline values: CDR1 SNHLY, CDR2 FYNNEI. Filled out from reference TRBV2 and TRBJ1-5, the complete variable domain reads EPEVTQTPSHQVTQMGQEVILRCVPISNHLYFYWYRQILGQKVEFLVSFYNNEISEKSEIFDDQFSVERPDGSNFTLKIRSTKLEDSAMYFCASSELRQPQHFGDGTRLSIL.

The genes are TRBV12-3 or TRBV12-4 and TRBJ1-1; maybe TRBD1 (5 bases). The CDR3 has 14 amino acids. V gave up 7 bases and J gave up 1 base, with 13 bases separating them. The CDR3 DNA follows: TGTGCCAGCACGGTAGGGACGGCGAACACTGAAGCTTTCTTT. Translation gives CASTVGTANTEAFF.

This CDR3 reads CASSSRTRGDAFF. The CDR3 DNA sequence: TGTGCCAGCAGCTCCCGGACAAGGGGTGACGCTTTCTTT. The chain couples TRBV7-6 to TRBJ1-1, with a tentative D call TRBD1 (5 bases). In germline, CDR1 is SGHVS, CDR2 FNYEAQ. The CDR3 has 13 amino acids. Trimming shortened V by 4 bases and J by 11 bases, and 17 bases separated the two germline ends.

The chain recombines TRBV27 with TRBJ2-7; the D is unclear. Per germline, CDR1 MNHEY and CDR2 SMNVEV (reference sequence). The CDR3 extends over 13 amino acids. V dropped 2 bases and J dropped 2 bases, with 7 bases sitting between them. The CDR3 loop is CASSLQVTYEQYF. The CDR3 DNA is TGTGCCAGCAGTTTACAGGTTACCTACGAGCAGTACTTC.

This chain uses TRBV27 with TRBJ2-7; 7 bases match TRBD1. The CDR3 is made up of 13 amino acids. The germline V gene encodes CDR1 MNHEY and CDR2 SMNVEV (reference sequence). The V and J ends lost 6 bases and 6 bases, in that order; junction bases with no gene match: 8. CDR3 residues: CASSLTTGIEQYF. CDR3 sequence (DNA): TGTGCCAGCAGCCTGACGACAGGGATCGAGCAGTACTTC.

There are many counts of this clonotype. The CDR3 DNA reads as TGCGCCACCACGAGCAGCGGGAGGGCACGGGATACGCAGTATTTT. This encodes CATTSSGRARDTQYF. The J gene is TRBJ2-3, the V gene TRBV5-1; 10 nucleotides agree with TRBD2. Trimming cost V 9 bases and J 6 bases; bases outside gene matches: 13. This CDR3 contains 15 residues. Germline CDR1 and CDR2: SGHRS and YFSETQ.

This clonotype was found a few times. J is TRBJ1-2 and V is TRBV6-2 or TRBV6-3; possible D gene TRBD1, 6 bases. The germline V gene has CDR1 MNHEY and CDR2 SVGEGT. Trimming stripped 6 bases from V and 5 bases from J, with 16 bases between. The CDR3 runs 14 residues. Here the CDR3 DNA reads TGTGCCAGCAGGACGATCGGGACAACTTATGGCTACACCTTC. Its translation is CASRTIGTTYGYTF.

In its sample, this clonotype was seen a few times. The rearrangement joins TRBV18 to TRBJ2-6; 9 nucleotides line up with TRBD2. The CDR3 runs to 19 residues. The germline CDR1 and CDR2 sequences are KGHSH and LQKENI. Trimming cost V 5 bases and J 3 bases; bases outside gene matches: 14. The CDR3 protein is CASSSTLAGGPGGANVLTF. The CDR3 coding sequence is TGTGCCAGCTCATCAACCCTGGCGGGGGGGCCCGGTGGGGCCAACGTCCTGACTTTC.

The V call is TRBV5-1, the J call TRBJ1-2, with 12 bases that match TRBD1. This CDR3 has 14 amino acids. CDR1 is SGHRS and CDR2 is YFSETQ in the germline V gene. Trimming took 3 bases from V and 7 from J; bases not matched to a gene: 4. The CDR3 reads CASSSGQGAFGYTF. CDR3 bases: TGCGCCAGCAGCTCGGGACAGGGGGCGTTTGGCTACACCTTC.

This clonotype was counted only a few times. The V gene is TRBV3-1, the J gene TRBJ2-7; tentatively, D is TRBD1 (6 bases). This CDR3 has 14 amino acids. Trimming cost V 1 base and J 3 bases, with 10 bases left between them. The germline CDR1 and CDR2 sequences are LGHDT and YNNKEL (reference sequence). In DNA, the CDR3 is TGTGCCAGCAGCCAAGGAGCAGGGGACTACGAGCAGTACTTC. Translation: CASSQGAGDYEQYF.

V and J are TRBV4-1 and TRBJ1-6; 9 bases match TRBD1. This CDR3 region has 15 residues. Trimming took 1 base from V and 11 from J; bases not matched to a gene: 6. The germline V gene has CDR1 MGHRA and CDR2 YSYEKL. The chain's CDR3 is CASSQGKDRGPPLHF. In DNA, the CDR3 is TGCGCCAGCAGCCAAGGGAAGGACAGGGGCCCACCCCTCCACTTT.

This clonotype has a handful of counts. The rearrangement links TRBV27 to TRBJ1-5; possible D gene TRBD1, 5 bases. The CDR3 has 16 amino acids. Germline V gives CDR1 MNHEY, CDR2 SMNVEV (reference sequence). The V gene lost 4 bases and the J gene lost 0 bases, with 13 bases spanning the gap. CDR3 loop: CASSSMAGLSNQPQHF. In DNA, the CDR3 is TGTGCCAGCAGTTCGATGGCAGGGCTTAGCAATCAGCCCCAGCATTTT.

The rearrangement joins TRBV5-5 to TRBJ2-1, with D tentatively TRBD1 (5 bases). With 1 base removed from V and 8 bases from J, the gap between germline ends came to 13 bases. The CDR3 sequence is 14 residues long. Germline loops: CDR1 SGHKS, CDR2 YYEKEE (reference sequence). CDR3 residues: CASSLQGSRDEQFF. CDR3 sequence (DNA): TGTGCCAGCAGCTTGCAGGGTTCCAGGGATGAGCAGTTCTTC.